The source of this T cell receptor beta chain is a study of blood T cells in healthy people across ages. The use of a sample-barcoded 5' primer and a J-beta primer mix characterized a second PCR of about 6 to 12 cycles. TCRdb independently ran MiXCR on the 5' RACE reads; one entry per CDR3 protein. The sample includes fewer than 600,000 distinct CDR3 sequences, about 25% of them seen just once. Whenever a sample was processed, at least 6 million PBMCs were isolated. The CDR3 is 12 amino acids. V lost 4 bases, J lost 0 bases, and 3 bases lay in between. Germline V gives CDR1 MGHDK, CDR2 SYGVNS. The sample holds a few counts of this clonotype. Its cognate antigen is unknown. Regarding the study as a whole: Measured against age, TCR beta diversity per million T cells decreased in a roughly linear manner. It was not possible, with unsorted PBMCs, to conclusively compare naive and antigen-experienced cells.

Another study also made use of these data, one on T cells of mothers and their children.

The chain combines TRBV25-1 with TRBJ1-2; the D is unclear. The sequenced material came from blood. This receptor was identified in a boy aged 2 to 10 in good health. CDR3 residues: CASSASNYGYTF. The CDR3, as DNA: TGTGCCAGCAGTGCATCTAACTATGGCTACACCTTC.